One and the same sample provided the 6 T cell receptor beta chains below, sequenced in a study of OX40 agonist ivuxolimab in advanced cancers. Repertoires were generated with immunoSEQ multiplex PCR, while TCRdb's copy carries only in-frame clones and drops some. The repertoire holds tens of thousands of clones, with less than 85% as singletons. This material consisted of CD4+ or CD8+ T cells sorted from blood, taken in a trial of the OX40 agonist ivuxolimab. Every receptor here comes from an adult with an advanced solid tumor such as melanoma, head and neck, liver or kidney cancer.

The rearrangement uses TRBV6-5 and TRBJ2-2; tentatively, D is TRBD1 (6 bases). The CDR3 spans 13 residues. Trimming took 5 bases from V and 7 from J, leaving 11 bases between them. The germline CDR1 and CDR2 sequences are MNHEY and SVGAGI. CDR3 loop: CASSPTGIGELFF. The CDR3 DNA is TGTGCCAGCAGTCCTACAGGGATCGGGGAGCTGTTTTTT.

The chain uses TRBV14 and TRBJ2-3; 10 nucleotides align to TRBD1. V trimming: 0 bases; J trimming: 0 bases; junction bases outside the gene matches: 6. Per germline, CDR1 SGHDN and CDR2 FVKESK. The CDR3 spans 18 residues. This chain's CDR3 is CASSQDKGQGISTDTQYF. CDR3 bases: TGTGCCAGCAGCCAAGATAAGGGACAGGGGATTAGCACAGATACGCAGTATTTT.

The chain joins TRBV29-1 to TRBJ1-2; D remains unclear. Trimming shortened V by 3 bases and J by 6 bases, and 14 bases separated the two germline ends. CDR1 SQVTM and CDR2 ANQGSEA come from the germline V gene. The CDR3 extends over 13 amino acids. The CDR3 sequence is CSVDGVFPNGYTF. CDR3 nucleotides: TGCAGCGTTGATGGTGTATTCCCCAATGGCTACACCTTC.

The V call is TRBV14, the J call TRBJ2-1; no clear D. The ends were cut back, 1 base at V and 4 bases at J, with 2 bases in the middle. CDR1 SGHDN and CDR2 FVKESK come from the germline V gene. The CDR3 consists of 12 residues. This chain's CDR3 is CASSQGYNEQFF. CDR3 DNA: TGTGCCAGCAGCCAAGGGTACAATGAGCAGTTCTTC.

J is TRBJ2-3 and V is TRBV5-6, with 7 nucleotides matching TRBD1. CDR3 length: 17 amino acids. In germline, CDR1 is SGHDT, CDR2 YYEEEE. Trimming at V came to 2 bases and at J to 2 bases, leaving 11 bases not matched to a gene. The CDR3 DNA reads as TGTGCCAGCAGCTTCCGGGACAGCCCGATTCTCACAGATACGCAGTATTTT. This sequence encodes CASSFRDSPILTDTQYF.

This sequence joins TRBV9 and TRBJ2-7, with D possibly TRBD1 on 5 matching bases. CDR3 length: 13 amino acids. From germline, CDR1 is SGDLS and CDR2 YYNGEE. V was shortened by 2 bases and J by 6 bases, with 12 bases between the two germline ends. CDR3: CASSVLGLGEQYF. The DNA for the CDR3 is TGTGCCAGCAGCGTTCTGGGGCTCGGCGAGCAGTACTTC.